These 32 T cell receptor beta chains came from one sample sequenced in a study of blood T cell repertoires in COVID-19. Measured with immunoSEQ multiplex PCR; TCRdb has only the in-frame clones, and not every one. The data show roughly 110,000 clones, 85% seen once. The sequenced material came from peripheral blood. These TCRs come from a human donor in a cohort sampled during active COVID-19.

V gene TRBV6-2 or TRBV6-3 combines with J gene TRBJ2-5; 10 positions agree with TRBD1. The V and J ends lost 2 bases and 3 bases, in that order; junction bases with no gene match: 6. The CDR3 length is 16 residues. Germline lookup yields CDR1 MNHEY and CDR2 SVGEGT. CDR3 coding DNA: TGTGCCAGCAGTTACGTGGGACAGGGGAAAAAAGAGACCCAGTACTTC. Protein: CASSYVGQGKKETQYF.

This clone was seen only once. The gene calls are TRBV7-9 and TRBJ2-7; D uncertain. Germline assignment: CDR1 SEHNR and CDR2 FQNEAQ (reference sequence). Trimming removed 11 bases at V and 2 bases at J, with 22 bases between. CDR3 length: 15 residues. The CDR3 sequence: CASTHGSTEPYEQYF. CDR3 in DNA: TGTGCCTCTACACACGGGTCCACTGAACCCTACGAGCAGTACTTC.

The chain uses TRBV19 and TRBJ1-4; 7 bases map to TRBD1. The ends lost 3 bases at V and 10 bases at J; junction bases unmatched: 8. This CDR3 is 14 amino acids long. In germline, CDR1 is LNHDA, CDR2 SQIVND (reference sequence). Here the CDR3 reads CASSMSLRDRKLFF. The CDR3 DNA follows: TGTGCCAGTAGTATGTCCCTACGGGACAGAAAACTGTTTTTT.

The chain links TRBV2 to TRBJ2-5; 11 bases map to TRBD2. V dropped 6 bases and J dropped 5; count of bases not matched to a gene: 11. This CDR3 region has 16 residues. Germline assignment: CDR1 SNHLY and CDR2 FYNNEI. DNA of the CDR3: TGTGCCAGCAGGAAGGGTAGCGGGGGGGCCGGGGAGACCCAGTACTTC. Translation: CASRKGSGGAGETQYF.

The V call is TRBV18, the J call TRBJ2-3; the match to TRBD2 covers 9 bases. Germline CDR1 and CDR2: KGHSH and LQKENI. V gave up 0 bases and J gave up 6 bases; unmatched junction bases: 4. The CDR3 sequence is 15 residues long. The CDR3 loop is CASSPPSGGQDTQYF. The CDR3 DNA is TGTGCCAGCTCACCACCGAGCGGGGGGCAGGATACGCAGTATTTT.

The rearrangement uses TRBV6-5 and TRBJ2-1; 10 nucleotides line up with TRBD1. The CDR3 is 14 residues long. Losses at the gene ends were 6 bases for V and 7 bases for J; bases not matched to a gene: 6. Germline CDR1 MNHEY, CDR2 SVGAGI. DNA of the CDR3: TGTGCCAGCAGCACCGGGACAGGGGTGAATGAGCAGTTCTTC. Amino acids: CASSTGTGVNEQFF.

This chain links TRBV4-3 with TRBJ2-7; a weak D match, TRBD1 (6 bases). The germline CDR1 and CDR2 sequences are LGHNA and YSLEER. V shed 5 bases and J shed 3 bases, with 11 bases lying between them. There are 13 residues in the CDR3. The DNA for the CDR3 is TGCGCCAGCAGCGAATTAGGGGGCTACGAGCAGTACTTC. Translated: CASSELGGYEQYF.

The rearrangement links TRBV12-2 to TRBJ2-7; no check of the table's D call, TRBD2, against the DNA was made. TRBV12-2 has pseudogene status. The CDR3 totals 16 residues. The CDR3 loop reads CASRLAPGYRTYEQYF. For the CDR3, the DNA is TGTGCAAGTCGCTTAGCTCCGGGGTACAGAACCTACGAGCAGTACTTC.

V usage is TRBV7-2 and J usage is TRBJ2-3; 8 positions agree with TRBD2. Germline V gene lookup returns CDR1 SGHTA and CDR2 FQGNSA. V lost 7 bases to trimming and J lost 4 bases; unmatched junction nucleotides: 10. The CDR3 extends over 15 amino acids. CDR3 nucleotide sequence: TGTGCCAGCACCCCGGGGGGGCCACGGCCAGATACGCAGTATTTT. Protein sequence: CASTPGGPRPDTQYF.

The chain couples TRBV28 to TRBJ2-6; the D gene is possibly TRBD1 (6 bases). Germline V gives CDR1 MDHEN, CDR2 SYDVKM. Between the trimmed V and J ends, which lost 6 bases and 4 bases, there was a span of 13 bases. This CDR3 comprises 15 residues. The CDR3 region has the DNA TGTGCCAGCAGCAACGCCGGGACAGGGGCCAACGTCCTGACTTTC. This gives the protein CASSNAGTGANVLTF.

V usage is TRBV28 and J usage is TRBJ1-1; 10 nucleotides align to TRBD1. After removal of 5 bases from V and 3 bases from J, the junction contained 12 bases not matched to a gene. CDR3 length: 17 amino acids. The germline V gene has CDR1 MDHEN and CDR2 SYDVKM. The CDR3 protein is CASSIGTGAKSHTEAFF. In DNA form, the CDR3 reads TGTGCCAGCAGTATAGGGACAGGGGCGAAGTCTCACACTGAAGCTTTCTTT.

The CDR3 spells CASSLEPGGASSAFF. The CDR3 nucleotides read TGCGCCAGCAGCTTGGAGCCAGGGGGCGCTTCTTCGGCTTTCTTT. This chain uses TRBV5-1 with TRBJ1-1; TRBD1 matches 8 bases. CDR3 size: 15 residues. The V segment lost 0 bases and the J segment 11 bases; nucleotides outside the gene matches: 12. The germline V gene has CDR1 SGHRS and CDR2 YFSETQ. Complete variable domain (other parts from reference TRBV5-1 and TRBJ1-1): KAGVTQTPRYLIKTRGQQVTLSCSPISGHRSVSWYQQTPGQGLQFLFEYFSETQRNKGNFPGRFSGRQFSNSRSEMNVSTLELGDSALYLCASSLEPGGASSAFFGQGTRLTVV.

The chain uses TRBV14 and TRBJ2-2; 10 positions match TRBD1. The CDR3 spans 18 residues. The V segment lost 4 bases and the J segment 8 bases; nucleotides outside the gene matches: 16. Germline V gene sequence: CDR1 SGHDN, CDR2 FVKESK. CDR3 sequence: CASSPRTLGTGVGGELFF. The CDR3 bases are TGTGCCAGCAGCCCCAGGACACTGGGGACAGGGGTCGGTGGGGAGCTGTTTTTT. The full variable domain, its missing parts supplied by reference TRBV14 and TRBJ2-2, is EAGVTQFPSHSVIEKGQTVTLRCDPISGHDNLYWYRRVMGKEIKFLLHFVKESKQDESGMPNNRFLAERTGGTYSTLKVQPAELEDSGVYFCASSPRTLGTGVGGELFFGEGSRLTVL.

The V gene is TRBV9, the J gene TRBJ1-6; 7 positions match TRBD1. CDR1 is SGDLS, CDR2 YYNGEE, per germline. The CDR3 length is 14 residues. V shed 3 bases, J shed 7 bases, and the junction held 4 bases outside the gene matches. The CDR3 sequence is CASSGGQMNSPLHF. In DNA form, the CDR3 reads TGTGCCAGCAGCGGGGGACAGATGAATTCACCCCTCCACTTT.

This chain joins TRBV7-9 and TRBJ2-7; D gene unclear. V was cut by 1 base and J by 7 bases, with 11 bases left in between. Germline V gene sequence: CDR1 SEHNR, CDR2 FQNEAQ (reference sequence). This CDR3 has 13 amino acids. CDR3 nucleotide sequence: TGTGCCAGCAGCTTAGAGTCTAGTACAGAGCAGTACTTC. Its protein is CASSLESSTEQYF.

The chain couples TRBV9 to TRBJ1-2; D possibly corresponds to TRBD1 (6 bases). The CDR3 contains 14 residues. The V gene's germline CDR1 is SGDLS and CDR2 YYNGEE. Trimming took 0 bases from V and 8 from J, leaving 14 bases between them. DNA of the CDR3: TGTGCCAGCAGCGTAGACCCTGGGGGCGCAGGCTACACCTTC. Its translation is CASSVDPGGAGYTF.

This chain connects TRBV30 to TRBJ2-5; D possibly corresponds to TRBD2 (5 bases). V shed 7 bases and J shed 4 bases, with 19 bases lying between them. Germline assignment: CDR1 GTSNPN and CDR2 SVGIG (reference sequence). The CDR3 runs 14 residues. CDR3 sequence (DNA): TGTGCCTTTACAAAGGCGGGCACCGGAGAGACCCAGTACTTC. This gives the protein CAFTKAGTGETQYF.

The chain recombines TRBV24-1 with TRBJ2-7; D unclear. V was clipped by 5 bases and J by 0 bases, with 4 bases between them. Looked up from germline, CDR1 is KGHDR and CDR2 is SFDVKD. The CDR3 is 12 amino acids. The CDR3, as DNA: TGTGCCACCAGTGGCGCCTCCTACGAGCAGTACTTC. It codes for CATSGASYEQYF.

The chain links TRBV18 to TRBJ2-1, with 7 bases that match TRBD2. Germline V gives CDR1 KGHSH, CDR2 LQKENI. The V segment lost 3 bases and the J segment 10 bases; nucleotides outside the gene matches: 9. The CDR3 sequence is 14 residues long. CDR3 sequence (DNA): TGTGCCAGCTCACCCGGACTAGTATCTGGAGAGCAGTTCTTC. This encodes CASSPGLVSGEQFF. The full variable domain, with the rest looked up from reference TRBV18 and TRBJ2-1, is NAGVMQNPRHLVRRRGQEARLRCSPMKGHSHVYWYRQLPEEGLKFMVYLQKENIIDESGMPKERFSAEFPKEGPSILRIQQVVRGDSAAYFCASSPGLVSGEQFFGPGTRLTVL.

This chain's CDR3 is CASSRQGWNSPLHF. CDR3 sequence (DNA): TGTGCCAGCAGTCGACAGGGATGGAATTCACCCCTCCACTTT. The V gene is TRBV6-2 or TRBV6-3, the J gene TRBJ1-6, with TRBD1 matching over 7 bases. Germline V gene data show CDR1 as MNHEY and CDR2 as SVGEGT. This CDR3 is built from 14 residues. V dropped 5 bases and J dropped 7; count of bases not matched to a gene: 5.

This clone was seen only a few times. The chain has TRBV2 and TRBJ2-3; D remains ambiguous. V lost 6 bases to trimming and J lost 2 bases, with 12 bases between them. CDR1 and CDR2 (germline): SNHLY, FYNNEI. There are 14 residues in the CDR3. The CDR3 DNA follows: TGTGCCAGCAGAGATCGGGTGGCCACAGATACGCAGTATTTT. Its translation is CASRDRVATDTQYF.

This clone was observed a handful of times. The V gene is TRBV5-1, the J gene TRBJ2-2; D may be TRBD1 (6 bases). Germline assignment: CDR1 SGHRS and CDR2 YFSETQ. V was clipped by 4 bases and J by 5 bases, with 21 bases between them. The CDR3 totals 17 residues. Here the CDR3 reads CASSTPEQGTGTGELFF. The CDR3 nucleotides read TGCGCCAGCAGCACACCGGAACAGGGAACGGGAACCGGGGAGCTGTTTTTT. Drawing the rest from reference TRBV5-1 and TRBJ2-2, the complete variable domain is KAGVTQTPRYLIKTRGQQVTLSCSPISGHRSVSWYQQTPGQGLQFLFEYFSETQRNKGNFPGRFSGRQFSNSRSEMNVSTLELGDSALYLCASSTPEQGTGTGELFFGEGSRLTVL.

This clone appeared a single time. The chain is built from TRBV28 and TRBJ1-5; 7 bases line up with TRBD1. CDR1 is MDHEN and CDR2 is SYDVKM in the germline V gene. CDR3 length: 16 residues. V trimming: 6 bases; J trimming: 0 bases; junction bases outside the gene matches: 8. The CDR3 sequence is CASRPQGGNSNQPQHF. In DNA, the CDR3 is TGTGCCAGCAGGCCTCAGGGGGGAAATAGCAATCAGCCCCAGCATTTT.

This chain links TRBV6-5 with TRBJ1-1; 8 positions agree with TRBD1. CDR3 size: 14 residues. Germline-derived CDR1 and CDR2 are MNHEY and SVGAGI. The V gene end was trimmed by 5 bases and the J gene end by 5 bases; junction bases not matched to a gene: 7. The CDR3 sequence is CASSRQGTGTEAFF. CDR3 nucleotide sequence: TGTGCCAGCAGTAGACAGGGGACCGGGACTGAAGCTTTCTTT.

The chain links TRBV7-3 to TRBJ2-3; TRBD2 agrees at 12 bases. The V segment lost 4 bases and the J segment 6 bases; nucleotides outside the gene matches: 5. Germline V gives CDR1 SGHTA, CDR2 FQGTGA. The CDR3 covers 15 residues. CDR3 protein: CASSSTSGGWDTQYF. The DNA for the CDR3 is TGTGCCAGCAGCTCGACTAGCGGGGGATGGGATACGCAGTATTTT. Complete variable domain (other parts from reference TRBV7-3 and TRBJ2-3): GAGVSQTPSNKVTEKGKYVELRCDPISGHTALYWYRQSLGQGPEFLIYFQGTGAADDSGLPNDRFFAVRPEGSVSTLKIQRTERGDSAVYLCASSSTSGGWDTQYFGPGTRLTVL.

V usage is TRBV2 and J usage is TRBJ1-3, with D possibly matching TRBD1 (6 bases). Germline V gives CDR1 SNHLY, CDR2 FYNNEI. V was clipped by 7 bases and J by 0 bases, with 16 bases between them. The CDR3 loop spans 16 amino acids. Written as DNA, the CDR3 is TGTGCCAGCACCGACCGGGACACCCGCTCTGGAAACACCATATATTTT. It yields the protein CASTDRDTRSGNTIYF.

The chain has TRBV2 and TRBJ2-5, with D perhaps matching TRBD2 (6 bases). V dropped 7 bases and J dropped 1 base, with 13 bases sitting between them. The CDR3 extends over 14 amino acids. Germline V gene lookup returns CDR1 SNHLY and CDR2 FYNNEI. The CDR3 coding sequence is TGTGCCAGCAACCCCCGGGGGTTCCAAGAGACCCAGTACTTC. As protein: CASNPRGFQETQYF.

V usage is TRBV4-3 and J usage is TRBJ1-5; a possible D gene is TRBD1 (5 bases). Per germline, CDR1 LGHNA and CDR2 YSLEER. There are 17 residues in the CDR3. Deletions cut 0 bases from V and 4 bases from J, with 16 bases between. The CDR3 nucleotides are TGCGCCAGCAGCCAAGATGGCGGGGGGACGGAGAATCAGCCCCAGCATTTT. Its translation is CASSQDGGGTENQPQHF.

This clone was seen more than once but under ten times. The chain has TRBV10-3 and TRBJ2-7; D is unresolved. This CDR3 is built from 13 residues. The germline V gene encodes CDR1 ENHRY and CDR2 SYGVKD. Trimming took 1 base from V and 3 from J, leaving 7 bases between them. This chain's CDR3 is CAISELRFYEQYF. CDR3 nucleotide sequence: TGTGCCATCAGTGAGTTGAGATTCTACGAGCAGTACTTC.

The chain links TRBV19 to TRBJ2-1; TRBD2 matches 7 bases. The CDR3 loop spans 14 amino acids. From germline, CDR1 is LNHDA and CDR2 SQIVND (reference sequence). J was trimmed by 5 bases and V by 4 bases; bases with no gene match: 5. The CDR3 DNA follows: TGTGCCAGTAGTAAACTAGCGACAAACAATGAGCAGTTCTTC. It codes for CASSKLATNNEQFF.

The V call is TRBV10-3, the J call TRBJ1-2, with D hard to call. Germline lookup yields CDR1 ENHRY and CDR2 SYGVKD. The CDR3 is 17 amino acids. V gave up 3 bases and J gave up 6 bases, with 23 bases separating them. CDR3 protein: CAISEFHKTPRADGYTF. The CDR3 DNA reads as TGTGCCATCAGTGAATTTCATAAGACTCCGAGAGCGGATGGCTACACCTTC.

The chain recombines TRBV15 with TRBJ2-7; 8 bases line up with TRBD1. The trim removed 9 bases at V and 0 bases at J, leaving 7 bases unmatched. Germline loops: CDR1 LNHNV, CDR2 YYDKDF (reference sequence). CDR3 length: 14 amino acids. DNA of the CDR3: TGTGCCACAGGAAGACAGGGGAGCTCCTACGAGCAGTACTTC. Protein: CATGRQGSSYEQYF.